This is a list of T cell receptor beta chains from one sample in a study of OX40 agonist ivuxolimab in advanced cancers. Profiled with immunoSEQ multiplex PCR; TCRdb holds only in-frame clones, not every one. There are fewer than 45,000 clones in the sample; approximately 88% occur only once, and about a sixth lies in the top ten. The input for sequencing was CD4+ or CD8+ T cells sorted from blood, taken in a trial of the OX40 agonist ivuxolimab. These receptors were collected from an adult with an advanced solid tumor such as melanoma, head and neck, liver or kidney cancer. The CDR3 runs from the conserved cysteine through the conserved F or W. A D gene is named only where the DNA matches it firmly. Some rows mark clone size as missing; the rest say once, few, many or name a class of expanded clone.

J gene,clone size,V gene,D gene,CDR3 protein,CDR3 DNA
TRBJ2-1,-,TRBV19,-,CASSIVGTSYNEQFF,TGTGCCAGTAGTATAGTGGGGACCTCCTACAATGAGCAGTTCTTC
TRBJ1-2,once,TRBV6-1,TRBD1,CASSGTGGIYGYTF,TGTGCCAGCAGTGGGACAGGGGGCATCTATGGCTACACCTTC
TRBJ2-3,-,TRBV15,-,CATSREGRRDTQYF,TGTGCCACCAGCAGAGAAGGGAGGCGGGATACGCAGTATTTT
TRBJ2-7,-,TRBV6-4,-,CASSDSPEGIHEQYF,TGTGCCAGCAGTGACTCCCCAGAGGGGATTCACGAGCAGTACTTC
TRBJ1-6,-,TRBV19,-,CARFKQGRSYNSPLHF,TGTGCCAGATTTAAACAGGGTAGGTCCTATAATTCACCCCTCCACTTT
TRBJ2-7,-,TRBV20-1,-,CSVRRYEQYF,TGCAGTGTGAGACGTTACGAGCAGTACTTC
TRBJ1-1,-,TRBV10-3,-,CAIRTGNTEAFF,TGTGCCATCAGGACAGGAAACACTGAAGCTTTCTTT
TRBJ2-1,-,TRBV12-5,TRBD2,CASGISGSLNEQFF,TGTGCTAGTGGTATTAGCGGGAGTCTTAATGAGCAGTTCTTC
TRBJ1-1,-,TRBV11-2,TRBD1,CASSLDPQGATEAFF,TGTGCCAGCAGCTTAGACCCACAGGGGGCCACTGAAGCTTTCTTT
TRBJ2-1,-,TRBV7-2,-,CASSPNYNEQFF,TGTGCCAGCAGCCCCAATTACAATGAGCAGTTCTTC
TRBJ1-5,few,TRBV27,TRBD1,CASSSMTGTKQPQHF,TGTGCCAGCAGTAGTATGACAGGGACAAAACAGCCCCAGCATTTT
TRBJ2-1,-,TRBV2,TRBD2,CALRGESSYNEQFF,TGTGCCCTCCGGGGGGAGTCCTCCTACAATGAGCAGTTCTTC
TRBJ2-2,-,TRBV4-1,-,CASSQGYTGELFF,TGCGCCAGCAGCCAGGGTTACACCGGGGAGCTGTTTTTT
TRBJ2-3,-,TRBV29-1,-,CSIYQGPRGDTQYF,TGCAGCATTTACCAGGGGCCTCGGGGAGATACGCAGTATTTT
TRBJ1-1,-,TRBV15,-,CATRTGFTEAFF,TGTGCCACGCGTACAGGTTTCACTGAAGCTTTCTTT
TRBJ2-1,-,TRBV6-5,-,CASSYGGTSSDEQFF,TGTGCCAGCAGTTACGGGGGCACTAGTAGCGATGAGCAGTTCTTC
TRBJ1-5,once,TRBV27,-,CASSTIGSNQPQHF,TGTGCCAGCAGCACAATAGGAAGCAATCAGCCCCAGCATTTT
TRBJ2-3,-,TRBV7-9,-,CASSGTVITDTQYF,TGTGCCAGCAGCGGGACCGTTATCACAGATACGCAGTATTTT
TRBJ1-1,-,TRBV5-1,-,CASSLWTNTEAFF,TGCGCCAGCAGCTTGTGGACGAACACTGAAGCTTTCTTT
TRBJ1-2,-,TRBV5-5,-,CASSLPQPGVGYTF,TGTGCCAGCAGCCTACCCCAACCCGGGGTGGGCTACACCTTC
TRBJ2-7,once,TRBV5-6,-,CASSLLEGSSYEQYF,TGTGCCAGCAGCTTGTTGGAGGGTAGCTCCTACGAGCAGTACTTC
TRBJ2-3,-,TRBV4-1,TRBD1,CASSQDPGGVDTQYF,TGCGCCAGCAGCCAAGACCCAGGGGGCGTAGATACGCAGTATTTT
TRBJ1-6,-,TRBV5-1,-,CASNNGNSPLHF,TGCGCCAGCAATAACGGGAATTCACCCCTCCACTTT
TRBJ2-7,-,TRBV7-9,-,CASSDPDRTLTYEQYF,TGTGCCAGCAGCGATCCGGACCGCACGTTAACCTACGAGCAGTACTTC
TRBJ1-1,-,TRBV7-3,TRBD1,CASSLSPPGVIDRGMNTEAFF,TGTGCCAGCAGCTTATCGCCGCCGGGCGTAATAGACAGGGGGATGAACACTGAAGCTTTCTTT
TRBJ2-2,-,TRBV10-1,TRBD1,CASSAEAGGITGELFF,TGCGCCAGCAGTGCCGAGGCAGGGGGCATCACCGGGGAGCTGTTTTTT
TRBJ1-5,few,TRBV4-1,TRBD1,CASSPRQGASNQPQHF,TGCGCCAGCAGCCCACGACAGGGGGCTAGCAATCAGCCCCAGCATTTT
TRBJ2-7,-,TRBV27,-,CASSPYYFASYEQYF,TGTGCCAGCAGTCCCTACTACTTCGCCTCCTACGAGCAGTACTTC
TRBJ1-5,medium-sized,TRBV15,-,CATSRDGGPGVRARRNQPQHF,TGTGCCACCAGCAGAGATGGGGGGCCGGGGGTCCGGGCGCGGCGGAATCAGCCCCAGCATTTT
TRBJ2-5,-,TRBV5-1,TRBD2,CASSSHILAGEETQYF,TGCGCCAGCAGCTCCCACATATTAGCGGGGGAAGAGACCCAGTACTTC
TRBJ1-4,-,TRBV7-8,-,CASSLAVRQGGEKLFF,TGTGCCAGCAGCTTAGCGGTCCGTCAGGGTGGCGAAAAACTGTTTTTT
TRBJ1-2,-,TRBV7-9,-,CASSSRDFRGGEADYGYTF,TGTGCCAGCAGCTCTCGGGACTTTCGAGGAGGGGAAGCGGACTATGGCTACACCTTC
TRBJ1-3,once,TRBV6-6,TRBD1,CATVLGQGENTIYF,TGTGCCACCGTCTTGGGACAGGGGGAAAACACCATATATTTT
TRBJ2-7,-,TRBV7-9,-,CASSPPGGSNYEQYF,TGTGCCAGCAGCCCTCCTGGGGGGAGTAATTACGAGCAGTACTTC
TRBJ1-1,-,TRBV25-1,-,CASRLGHTEAFF,TGTGCCAGCAGGCTTGGGCATACTGAAGCTTTCTTT
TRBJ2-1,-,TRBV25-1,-,CASNEEYNEQFF,TGTGCCAGCAACGAGGAGTACAATGAGCAGTTCTTC
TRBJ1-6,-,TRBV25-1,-,CASSVMVLGSPLHF,TGTGCCAGCAGTGTAATGGTCCTTGGTTCACCCCTCCACTTT
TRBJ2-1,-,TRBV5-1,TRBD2,CASSPGLGAYNEQFF,TGCGCCAGCAGCCCGGGACTAGGGGCCTACAATGAGCAGTTCTTC